The 18 T cell receptor beta chains presented below share a single source sample, sequenced in a study of blood T cell repertoires in COVID-19. Clones were read by immunoSEQ multiplex PCR, and TCRdb kept only the in-frame ones, dropping some. The table has about 240,000 clones, roughly nine tenths seen once. The sequenced material came from peripheral blood. Receptor source: a woman aged 45-65 years with COVID-19, enrolled during active disease.

About this clone: The same CDR3 also results from other DNA sequences found in this sample. This rearrangement joins TRBV5-1 to TRBJ1-1; D is possibly TRBD1 (5 bases). Trimming pared 0 bases from V and 6 bases from J, leaving 6 bases between. Germline-derived CDR1 and CDR2 are SGHRS and YFSETQ. The length of the CDR3 is 12 residues. The CDR3 here is CASSLEGAEAFF. The CDR3 coding sequence is TGCGCCAGCAGCTTGGAAGGGGCTGAAGCTTTCTTT.

The V call is TRBV23-1, the J call TRBJ2-1, with TRBD1 identical over 11 bases. TRBV23-1 is noted as an ORF with a role that remains uncertain. This CDR3 spans 17 amino acids. With V trimmed by 4 bases and J by 5 bases, 10 bases remained unmatched. The CDR3 DNA sequence: TGCGCCAGCAGTCGTTCCCCAACGGGACAGGGGGACAATGAGCAGTTCTTC. Its translation is CASSRSPTGQGDNEQFF.

This chain links TRBV10-3 with TRBJ1-5; no clear D. Trimming removed 2 bases from V and 4 bases from J, with 12 bases in between. The CDR3 consists of 15 residues. The germline gives CDR1 ENHRY, CDR2 SYGVKD. DNA for the CDR3: TGTGCCATCAGTGAGGTAGGAGGACGAAATCAGCCCCAGCATTTT. Protein: CAISEVGGRNQPQHF.

The chain carries TRBV2 and TRBJ2-7; no clear D gene. The ends were cut back, 4 bases at V and 4 bases at J, with 5 bases in the middle. Germline CDR1 reads SNHLY; CDR2 reads FYNNEI. This CDR3 spans 11 amino acids. This chain's CDR3 is CASSVNYEQYF. The CDR3 nucleotides are TGTGCCAGCAGTGTCAATTACGAGCAGTACTTC.

This clone was observed a single time. The chain links TRBV5-1 to TRBJ1-2; 8 nucleotides match TRBD1. CDR3 length: 12 residues. The junction had 1 base not matched to a gene; V was cut back by 2 bases and J by 7 bases. CDR1 is SGHRS and CDR2 is YFSETQ in the germline V gene. CDR3 sequence: CASSFDRGGYTF. For the CDR3, the DNA is TGCGCCAGCAGCTTCGACAGGGGTGGCTACACCTTC.

The rearrangement uses TRBV7-8 and TRBJ1-5; weak D call: TRBD1 (6 bases). The CDR3 loop spans 19 amino acids. V lost 6 bases and J lost 0, with 24 bases in between. In germline, CDR1 is SGHVS, CDR2 FQNEAQ. The CDR3 protein is CASSLRAAGAGYSNQPQHF. CDR3 DNA: TGTGCCAGCAGTTTGAGAGCCGCGGGGGCCGGGTATAGCAATCAGCCCCAGCATTTT.

This chain connects TRBV27 to TRBJ1-2, with 8 bases aligning to TRBD1. CDR1 is MNHEY and CDR2 is SMNVEV in the germline V gene (reference sequence). This CDR3 has 15 residues. J lost 2 bases, V lost 4 bases, and 6 bases had no gene match. This CDR3 reads CASSSGTGRNYGYTF. The CDR3 DNA sequence: TGTGCCAGCAGTTCCGGGACAGGAAGAAACTATGGCTACACCTTC.

The V and J genes are TRBV24-1 and TRBJ2-3; D perhaps matches TRBD2 (6 bases). V was shortened by 7 bases and J by 3 bases, with 10 bases between the two germline ends. Germline V CDR1 and CDR2: KGHDR, SFDVKD. The CDR3 sequence is 13 residues long. The CDR3 nucleotides are TGTGCCACCAGGGACGGAGGGACAGATACGCAGTATTTT. This encodes CATRDGGTDTQYF.

The rearrangement joins TRBV23-1 to TRBJ2-7, with a tentative D call TRBD1 (5 bases). TRBV23-1 carries the ORF label, with uncertain function. With 2 bases removed from V and 3 bases from J, the gap between germline ends came to 14 bases. This CDR3 has 15 amino acids. CDR3 residues: CASSQGWGGSYEQYF. The CDR3 coding sequence is TGCGCCAGCAGTCAAGGGTGGGGCGGAAGCTACGAGCAGTACTTC.

The chain links TRBV28 to TRBJ1-2, with 9 bases identical to TRBD1. The V gene's germline CDR1 is MDHEN and CDR2 SYDVKM. The CDR3 totals 14 residues. After removal of 6 bases from V and 4 bases from J, the junction contained 6 bases not matched to a gene. CDR3: CASRLQGAIYGYTF. The CDR3 DNA is TGTGCCAGCAGATTACAGGGGGCTATCTATGGCTACACCTTC.

The CDR3 nucleotides are TGTGCCAGCAGCTCTTCGGGGGGATATAATTCACCCCTCCACTTT. It is translated as CASSSSGGYNSPLHF. This chain links TRBV7-3 with TRBJ1-6, with D possibly being TRBD1 (5 bases). Trimming left V 4 bases short and J 4 bases short, with 11 bases between. CDR1 and CDR2 (germline): SGHTA, FQGTGA. CDR3 length: 15 residues.

The chain joins TRBV5-4 to TRBJ1-1, with D possibly TRBD1 on 6 matching bases. Trimming left V 0 bases short and J 2 bases short, with 11 bases between. In germline, CDR1 is SGHNT, CDR2 YYREEE (reference sequence). The CDR3 extends over 15 amino acids. CDR3 in amino acids: CASSLVRGRNTEAFF. In DNA form, the CDR3 reads TGTGCCAGCAGCTTGGTGAGGGGGAGAAACACTGAAGCTTTCTTT.

This clone was seen more than once but under ten times. The V call is TRBV7-2, the J call TRBJ1-1, with 8 bases that match TRBD1. The germline CDR1 and CDR2 sequences are SGHTA and FQGNSA. V lost 2 bases, J lost 4 bases, and 12 bases stayed unmatched. CDR3 length equals 17 residues. This CDR3 reads CASSLRQGAIRGTEAFF. The CDR3 DNA reads as TGTGCCAGCAGCTTAAGGCAGGGGGCGATTCGGGGCACTGAAGCTTTCTTT.

This chain connects TRBV3-1 (or the pseudogene TRBV3-2) to TRBJ2-5, with TRBD2 as a possible D gene (6 bases). This CDR3 is 14 amino acids long. The germline V gene encodes CDR1 LGHDT and CDR2 YNNKEL (reference sequence). V was trimmed by 3 bases and J by 4 bases, leaving 12 bases between them. The CDR3 DNA follows: TGTGCCAGCAGCCAGGCTGTGGGAGGAGAGACCCAGTACTTC. Translation: CASSQAVGGETQYF.

V usage is TRBV5-4 and J usage is TRBJ1-2; 10 bases fit TRBD1. The CDR3 extends over 15 amino acids. V shed 2 bases and J 7 bases; nucleotides not matched to a gene: 8. Germline values: CDR1 SGHNT, CDR2 YYREEE (reference sequence). Written as DNA, the CDR3 is TGTGCCAGCAGCTTCGGGTCCCGGGACAGGGGTGGCTACACCTTC. This codes for CASSFGSRDRGGYTF.

The gene calls are TRBV4-1 and TRBJ1-6; D gene ambiguous. From germline, CDR1 is MGHRA and CDR2 YSYEKL. The V end lost 1 base, the J end lost 0 bases, and 10 bases lay between the germline ends. The CDR3 is made up of 17 amino acids. CDR3 nucleotide sequence: TGCGCCAGCAGCCAAGGCGAGGTGAGCTCCTATAATTCACCCCTCCACTTT. Translated, it gives CASSQGEVSSYNSPLHF.

The J gene is TRBJ1-3, the V gene TRBV2; TRBD1 is a possible D gene (5 bases). Germline V gene lookup returns CDR1 SNHLY and CDR2 FYNNEI. The CDR3 contains 17 residues. Trimming pared 3 bases from V and 2 bases from J, leaving 17 bases between. Here the CDR3 reads CASSETLGGRAGNTIYF. CDR3 sequence (DNA): TGTGCCAGCAGTGAGACTTTGGGGGGAAGGGCTGGAAACACCATATATTTT.

This clone was seen more than once but under ten times. The chain is built from TRBV5-4 and TRBJ2-1, with TRBD1 identical over 7 bases. The CDR3 spans 16 residues. Germline CDR1 SGHNT, CDR2 YYREEE (reference sequence). Trimming removed 2 bases from V and 0 bases from J; junction bases left unmatched: 5. CDR3 protein: CASSLRTGLSYNEQFF. The CDR3 region has the DNA TGTGCCAGCAGCTTAAGGACAGGCCTCTCCTACAATGAGCAGTTCTTC. Based on the CDR3 plus reference TRBV5-4 and TRBJ2-1, the full variable domain is ETGVTQSPTHLIKTRGQQVTLRCSSQSGHNTVSWYQQALGQGPQFIFQYYREEENGRGNFPPRFSGLQFPNYSSELNVNALELDDSALYLCASSLRTGLSYNEQFFGPGTRLTVL.